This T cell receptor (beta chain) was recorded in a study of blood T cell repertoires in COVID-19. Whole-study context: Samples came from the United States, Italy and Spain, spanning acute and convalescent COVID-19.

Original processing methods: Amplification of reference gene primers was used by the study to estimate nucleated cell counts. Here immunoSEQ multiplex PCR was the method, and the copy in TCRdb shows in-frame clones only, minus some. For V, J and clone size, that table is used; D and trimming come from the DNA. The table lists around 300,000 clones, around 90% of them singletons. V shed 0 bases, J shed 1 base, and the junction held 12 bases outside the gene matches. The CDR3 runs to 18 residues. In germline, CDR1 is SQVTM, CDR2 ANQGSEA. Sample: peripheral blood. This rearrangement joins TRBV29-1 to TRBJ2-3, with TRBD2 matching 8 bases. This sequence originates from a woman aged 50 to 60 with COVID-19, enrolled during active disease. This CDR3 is CSVEDLFGAGEGTDTQYF. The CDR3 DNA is TGCAGCGTTGAAGATCTATTTGGAGCGGGAGAGGGCACAGATACGCAGTATTTT.